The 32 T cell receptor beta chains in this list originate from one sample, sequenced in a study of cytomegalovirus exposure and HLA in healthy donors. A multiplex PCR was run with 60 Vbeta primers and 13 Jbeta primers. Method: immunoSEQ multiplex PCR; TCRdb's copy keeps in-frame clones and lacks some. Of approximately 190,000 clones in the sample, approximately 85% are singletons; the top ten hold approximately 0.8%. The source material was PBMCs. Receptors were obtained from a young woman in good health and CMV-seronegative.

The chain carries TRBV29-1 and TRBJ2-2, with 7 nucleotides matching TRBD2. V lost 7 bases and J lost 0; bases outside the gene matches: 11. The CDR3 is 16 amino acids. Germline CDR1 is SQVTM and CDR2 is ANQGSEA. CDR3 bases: TGCAGCGCCGAGGGTTTGGGGGGGGCGAACACCGGGGAGCTGTTTTTT. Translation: CSAEGLGGANTGELFF.

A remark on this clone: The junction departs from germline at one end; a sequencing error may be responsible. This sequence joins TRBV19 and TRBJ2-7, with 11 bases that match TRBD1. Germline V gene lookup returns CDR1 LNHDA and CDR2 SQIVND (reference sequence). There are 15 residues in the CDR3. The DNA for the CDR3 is TGTGCCAGTAGTATGGGACAGGGGGTCTCCCACGAGCAGTACTTC. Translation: CASSMGQGVSHEQYF.

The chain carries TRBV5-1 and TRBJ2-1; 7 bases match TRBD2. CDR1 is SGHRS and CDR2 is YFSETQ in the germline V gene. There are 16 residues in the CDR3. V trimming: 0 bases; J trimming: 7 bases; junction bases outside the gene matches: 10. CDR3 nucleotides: TGCGCCAGCAGCTTGGTTGGTGGCGGGGGAGGGAATGAGCAGTTCTTC. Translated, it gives CASSLVGGGGGNEQFF.

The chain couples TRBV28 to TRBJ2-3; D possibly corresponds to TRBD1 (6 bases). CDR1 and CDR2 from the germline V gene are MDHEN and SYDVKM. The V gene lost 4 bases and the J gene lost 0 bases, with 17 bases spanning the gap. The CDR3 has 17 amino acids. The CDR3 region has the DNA TGTGCCAGCAGTTGCCGGACAGTTCCAGCTAGCACAGATACGCAGTATTTT. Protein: CASSCRTVPASTDTQYF.

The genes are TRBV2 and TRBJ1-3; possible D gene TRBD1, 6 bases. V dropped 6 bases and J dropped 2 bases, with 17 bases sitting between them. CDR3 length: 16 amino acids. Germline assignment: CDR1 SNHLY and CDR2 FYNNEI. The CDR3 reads CASRAWDNSTGNTIYF. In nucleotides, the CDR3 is TGTGCCAGCAGGGCCTGGGACAACTCTACTGGAAACACCATATATTTT. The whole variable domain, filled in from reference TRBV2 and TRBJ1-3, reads EPEVTQTPSHQVTQMGQEVILRCVPISNHLYFYWYRQILGQKVEFLVSFYNNEISEKSEIFDDQFSVERPDGSNFTLKIRSTKLEDSAMYFCASRAWDNSTGNTIYFGEGSWLTVV.

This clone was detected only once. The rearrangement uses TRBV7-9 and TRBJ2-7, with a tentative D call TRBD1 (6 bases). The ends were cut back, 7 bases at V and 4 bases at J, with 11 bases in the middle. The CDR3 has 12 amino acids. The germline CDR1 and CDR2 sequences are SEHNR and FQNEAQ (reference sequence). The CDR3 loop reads CASTLDRYEQYF. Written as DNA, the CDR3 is TGTGCCAGCACCCTGGACAGATACGAGCAGTACTTC.

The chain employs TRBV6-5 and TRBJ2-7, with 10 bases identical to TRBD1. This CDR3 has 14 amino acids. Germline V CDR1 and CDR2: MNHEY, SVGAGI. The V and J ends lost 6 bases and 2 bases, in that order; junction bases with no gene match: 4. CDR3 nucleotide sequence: TGTGCCAGCAGCTCGGACAGGGGGGCCTACGAGCAGTACTTC. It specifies CASSSDRGAYEQYF.

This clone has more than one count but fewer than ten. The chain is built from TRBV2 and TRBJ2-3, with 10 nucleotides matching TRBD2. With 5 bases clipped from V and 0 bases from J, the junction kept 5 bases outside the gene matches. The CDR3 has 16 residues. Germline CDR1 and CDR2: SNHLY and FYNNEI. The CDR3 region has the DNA TGTGCCAGCAGTTTAAGCGGGAGGGGTAGCACAGATACGCAGTATTTT. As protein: CASSLSGRGSTDTQYF.

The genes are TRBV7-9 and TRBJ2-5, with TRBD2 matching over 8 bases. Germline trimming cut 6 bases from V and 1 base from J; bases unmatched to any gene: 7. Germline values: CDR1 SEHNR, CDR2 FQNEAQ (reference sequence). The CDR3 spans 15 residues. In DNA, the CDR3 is TGTGCCAGCAGTAACCCGGGACTAGGCCAAGAGACCCAGTACTTC. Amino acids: CASSNPGLGQETQYF.

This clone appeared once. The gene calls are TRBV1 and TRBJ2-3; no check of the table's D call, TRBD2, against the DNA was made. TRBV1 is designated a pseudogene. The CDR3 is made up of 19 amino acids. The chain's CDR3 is CTSSQVKREVLISTDTQYF. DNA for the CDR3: TGCACCAGCAGCCAAGTTAAGCGGGAGGTCCTCATTAGCACAGATACGCAGTATTTT.

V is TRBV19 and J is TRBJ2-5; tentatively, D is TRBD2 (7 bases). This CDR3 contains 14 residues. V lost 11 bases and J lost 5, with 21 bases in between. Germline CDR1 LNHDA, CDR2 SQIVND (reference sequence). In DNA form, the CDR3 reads TGTGCCTCCTCCTTAACGGGGGGCTGGGAGACCCAGTACTTC. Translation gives CASSLTGGWETQYF.

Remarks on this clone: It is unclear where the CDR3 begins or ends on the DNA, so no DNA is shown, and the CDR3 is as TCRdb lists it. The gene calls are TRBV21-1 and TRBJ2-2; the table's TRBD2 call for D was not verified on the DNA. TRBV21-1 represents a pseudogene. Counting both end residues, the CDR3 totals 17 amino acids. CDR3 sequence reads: CASSKTGVAGGAGELFF.

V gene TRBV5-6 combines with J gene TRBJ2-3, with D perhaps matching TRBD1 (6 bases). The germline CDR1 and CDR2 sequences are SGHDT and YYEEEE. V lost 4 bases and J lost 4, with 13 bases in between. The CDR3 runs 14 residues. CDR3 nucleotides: TGTGCCAGCAGCCCTACAGCAGGGGCAGATACGCAGTATTTT. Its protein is CASSPTAGADTQYF.

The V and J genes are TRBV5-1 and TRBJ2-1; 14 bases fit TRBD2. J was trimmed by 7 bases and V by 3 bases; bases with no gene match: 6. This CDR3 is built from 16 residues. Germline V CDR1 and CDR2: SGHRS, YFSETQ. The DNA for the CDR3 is TGCGCCAGCAGCTCGCGGGGACTAGCGGGAGAAAATGAGCAGTTCTTC. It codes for CASSSRGLAGENEQFF.

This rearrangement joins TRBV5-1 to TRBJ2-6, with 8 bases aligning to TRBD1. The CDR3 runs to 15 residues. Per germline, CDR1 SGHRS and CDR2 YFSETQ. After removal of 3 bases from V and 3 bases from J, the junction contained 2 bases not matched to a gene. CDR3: CASSWDRFGANVLTF. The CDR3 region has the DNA TGCGCCAGCAGCTGGGACAGGTTTGGGGCCAACGTCCTGACTTTC.

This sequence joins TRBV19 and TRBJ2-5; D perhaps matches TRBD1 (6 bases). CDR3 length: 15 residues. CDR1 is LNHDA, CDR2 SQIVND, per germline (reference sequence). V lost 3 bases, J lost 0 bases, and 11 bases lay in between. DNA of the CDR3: TGTGCCAGTAGTATCTCGACAGGCTACCAAGAGACCCAGTACTTC. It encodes CASSISTGYQETQYF.

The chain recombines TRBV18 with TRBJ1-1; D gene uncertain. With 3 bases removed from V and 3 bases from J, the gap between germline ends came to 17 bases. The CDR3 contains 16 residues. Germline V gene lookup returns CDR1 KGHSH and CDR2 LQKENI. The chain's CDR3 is CASSPLATSGDTEAFF. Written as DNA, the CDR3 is TGTGCCAGCTCACCTCTTGCCACAAGCGGGGACACTGAAGCTTTCTTT. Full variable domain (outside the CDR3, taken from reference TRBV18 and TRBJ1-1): NAGVMQNPRHLVRRRGQEARLRCSPMKGHSHVYWYRQLPEEGLKFMVYLQKENIIDESGMPKERFSAEFPKEGPSILRIQQVVRGDSAAYFCASSPLATSGDTEAFFGQGTRLTVV.

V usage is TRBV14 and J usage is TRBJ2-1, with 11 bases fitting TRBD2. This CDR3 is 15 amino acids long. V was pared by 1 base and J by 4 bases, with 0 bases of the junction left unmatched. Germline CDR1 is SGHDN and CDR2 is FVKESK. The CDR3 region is CASSQVAGGYNEQFF. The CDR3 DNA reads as TGTGCCAGCAGCCAAGTAGCGGGGGGGTACAATGAGCAGTTCTTC.

CDR3 DNA: TGTGCCAGCAGCTTAGGCGATCGGGAATATGGCTACACCTTC. It encodes CASSLGDREYGYTF. The V gene is TRBV7-9, the J gene TRBJ1-2; unclear D gene. This CDR3 spans 14 amino acids. Germline CDR1 SEHNR, CDR2 FQNEAQ (reference sequence). V gave up 1 base and J gave up 5 bases, with 11 bases separating them.

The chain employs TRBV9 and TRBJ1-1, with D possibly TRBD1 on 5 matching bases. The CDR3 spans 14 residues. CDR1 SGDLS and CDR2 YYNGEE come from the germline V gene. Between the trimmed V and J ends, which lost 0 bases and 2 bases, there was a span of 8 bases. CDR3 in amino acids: CASSVGDSNTEAFF. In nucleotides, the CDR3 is TGTGCCAGCAGCGTAGGTGACAGTAACACTGAAGCTTTCTTT.

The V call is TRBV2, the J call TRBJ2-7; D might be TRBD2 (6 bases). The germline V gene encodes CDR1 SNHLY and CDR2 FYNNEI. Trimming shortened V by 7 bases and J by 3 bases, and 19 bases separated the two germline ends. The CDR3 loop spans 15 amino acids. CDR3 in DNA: TGTGCCAGCACCAGAGTCGCTAGCGCCAGCTACGAGCAGTACTTC. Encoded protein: CASTRVASASYEQYF.

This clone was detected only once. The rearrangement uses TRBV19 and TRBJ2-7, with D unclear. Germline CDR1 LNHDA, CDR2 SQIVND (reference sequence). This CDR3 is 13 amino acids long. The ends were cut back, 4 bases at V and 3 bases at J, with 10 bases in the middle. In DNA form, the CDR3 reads TGTGCCAGTAGTACAACATCAAACTACGAGCAGTACTTC. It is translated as CASSTTSNYEQYF.

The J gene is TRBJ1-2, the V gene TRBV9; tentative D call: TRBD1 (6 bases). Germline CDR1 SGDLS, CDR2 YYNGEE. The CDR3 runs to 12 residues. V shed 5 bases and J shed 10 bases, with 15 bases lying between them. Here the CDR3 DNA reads TGTGCCAGCAGGGGGGGGCCGCCAGTCTACACCTTC. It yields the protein CASRGGPPVYTF. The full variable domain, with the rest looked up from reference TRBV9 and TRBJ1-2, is DSGVTQTPKHLITATGQRVTLRCSPRSGDLSVYWYQQSLDQGLQFLIQYYNGEERAKGNILERFSAQQFPDLHSELNLSSLELGDSALYFCASRGGPPVYTFGSGTRLTVV.

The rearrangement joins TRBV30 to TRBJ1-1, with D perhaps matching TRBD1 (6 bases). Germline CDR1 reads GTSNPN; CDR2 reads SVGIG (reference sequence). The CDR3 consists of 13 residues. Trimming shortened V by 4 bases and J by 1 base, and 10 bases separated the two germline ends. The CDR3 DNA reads TGTGCCTGGAAGGAACAGGGGAACACTGAAGCTTTCTTT. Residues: CAWKEQGNTEAFF.

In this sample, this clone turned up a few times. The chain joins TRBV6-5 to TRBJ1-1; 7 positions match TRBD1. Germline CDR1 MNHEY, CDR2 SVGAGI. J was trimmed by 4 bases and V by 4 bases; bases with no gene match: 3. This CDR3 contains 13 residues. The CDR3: CASSLDRVTEAFF. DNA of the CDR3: TGTGCCAGCAGTTTAGACAGGGTCACTGAAGCTTTCTTT.

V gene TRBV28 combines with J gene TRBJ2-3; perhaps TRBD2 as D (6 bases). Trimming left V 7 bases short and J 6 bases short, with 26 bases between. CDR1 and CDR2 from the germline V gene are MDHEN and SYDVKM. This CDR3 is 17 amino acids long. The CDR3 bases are TGTGCCAGCAAAGTCACGTCTAGCGCCACCGAGGGTGATACGCAGTATTTT. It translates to CASKVTSSATEGDTQYF.

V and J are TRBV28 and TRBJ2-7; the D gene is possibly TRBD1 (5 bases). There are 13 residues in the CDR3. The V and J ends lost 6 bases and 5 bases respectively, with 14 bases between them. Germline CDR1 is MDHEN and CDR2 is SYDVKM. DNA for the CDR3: TGTGCCAGCAGGGAAAGTGGGGCCAACGAGCAGTACTTC. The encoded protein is CASRESGANEQYF.

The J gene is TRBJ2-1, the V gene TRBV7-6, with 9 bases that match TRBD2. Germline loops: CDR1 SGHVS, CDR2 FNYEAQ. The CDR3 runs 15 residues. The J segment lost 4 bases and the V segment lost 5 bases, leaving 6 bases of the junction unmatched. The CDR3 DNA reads TGTGCCAGCAGCCAGCGCAGCGGGGGGTACAATGAGCAGTTCTTC. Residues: CASSQRSGGYNEQFF.

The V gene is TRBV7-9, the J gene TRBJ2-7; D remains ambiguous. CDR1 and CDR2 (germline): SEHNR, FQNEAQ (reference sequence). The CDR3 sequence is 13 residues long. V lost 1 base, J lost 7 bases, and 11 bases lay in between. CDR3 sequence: CASSLVSGREQYF. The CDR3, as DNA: TGTGCCAGCAGCTTAGTGTCAGGCAGAGAGCAGTACTTC.

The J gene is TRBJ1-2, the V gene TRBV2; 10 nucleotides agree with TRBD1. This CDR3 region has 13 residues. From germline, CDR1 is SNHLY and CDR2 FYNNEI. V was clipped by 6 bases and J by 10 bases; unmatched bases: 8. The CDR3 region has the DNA TGTGCCAGCAGGGGACAGGGGAGGTGGACCTACACCTTC. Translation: CASRGQGRWTYTF.

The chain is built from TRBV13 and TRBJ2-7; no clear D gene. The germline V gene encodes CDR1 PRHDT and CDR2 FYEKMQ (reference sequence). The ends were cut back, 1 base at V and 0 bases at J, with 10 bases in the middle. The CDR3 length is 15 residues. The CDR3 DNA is TGTGCCAGCAGCTTAGATGGCGGCAGCTCCTACGAGCAGTACTTC. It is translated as CASSLDGGSSYEQYF.

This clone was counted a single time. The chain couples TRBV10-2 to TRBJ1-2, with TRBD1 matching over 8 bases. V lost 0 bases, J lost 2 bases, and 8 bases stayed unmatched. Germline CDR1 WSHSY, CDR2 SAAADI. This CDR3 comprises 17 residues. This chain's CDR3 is CASSESTLAGGNYGYTF. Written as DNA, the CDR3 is TGCGCCAGCAGTGAGTCGACTCTGGCAGGGGGCAACTATGGCTACACCTTC.